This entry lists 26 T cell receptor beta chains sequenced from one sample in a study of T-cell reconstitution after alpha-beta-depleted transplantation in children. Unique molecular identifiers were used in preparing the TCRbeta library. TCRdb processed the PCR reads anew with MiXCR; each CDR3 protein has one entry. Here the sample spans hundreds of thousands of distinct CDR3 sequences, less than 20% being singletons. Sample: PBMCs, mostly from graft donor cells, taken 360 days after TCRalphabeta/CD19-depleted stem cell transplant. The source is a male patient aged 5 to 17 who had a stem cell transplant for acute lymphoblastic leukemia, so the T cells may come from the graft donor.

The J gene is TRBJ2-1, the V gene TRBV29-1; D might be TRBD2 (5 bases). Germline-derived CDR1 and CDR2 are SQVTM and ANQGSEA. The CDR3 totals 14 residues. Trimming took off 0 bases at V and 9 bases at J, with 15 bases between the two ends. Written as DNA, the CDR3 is TGCAGCGTTGAAGAGGGGAGAGGTGGAGGTGAGCAGTTCTTC. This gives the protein CSVEEGRGGGEQFF.

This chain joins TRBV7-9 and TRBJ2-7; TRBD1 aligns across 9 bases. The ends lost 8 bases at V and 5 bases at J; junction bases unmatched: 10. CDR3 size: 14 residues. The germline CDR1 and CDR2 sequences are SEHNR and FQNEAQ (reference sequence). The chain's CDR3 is CASCSPGQGNEQYF. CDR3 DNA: TGTGCCAGCTGCAGTCCGGGACAGGGAAACGAGCAGTACTTC.

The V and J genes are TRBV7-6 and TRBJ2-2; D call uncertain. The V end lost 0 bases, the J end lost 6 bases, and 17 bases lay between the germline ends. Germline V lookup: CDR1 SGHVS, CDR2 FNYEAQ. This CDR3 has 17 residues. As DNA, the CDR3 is TGTGCCAGCAGCTTAGCCGGATCGGGCCTATCGTCCGGGGAGCTGTTTTTT. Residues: CASSLAGSGLSSGELFF.

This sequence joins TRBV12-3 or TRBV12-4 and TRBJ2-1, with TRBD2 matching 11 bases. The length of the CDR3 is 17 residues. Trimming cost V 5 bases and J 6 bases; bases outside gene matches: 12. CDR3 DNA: TGTGCCAGCAGTCCCGGGAGGGGGACTAGCGGATTCAATGAGCAGTTCTTC. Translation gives CASSPGRGTSGFNEQFF.

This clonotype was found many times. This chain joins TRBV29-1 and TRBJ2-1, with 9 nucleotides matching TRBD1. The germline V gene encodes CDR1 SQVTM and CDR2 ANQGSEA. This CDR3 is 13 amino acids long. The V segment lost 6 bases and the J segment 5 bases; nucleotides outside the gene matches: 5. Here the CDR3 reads CSVGGQGDNEQFF. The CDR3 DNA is TGCAGCGTCGGGGGACAGGGAGACAATGAGCAGTTCTTC.

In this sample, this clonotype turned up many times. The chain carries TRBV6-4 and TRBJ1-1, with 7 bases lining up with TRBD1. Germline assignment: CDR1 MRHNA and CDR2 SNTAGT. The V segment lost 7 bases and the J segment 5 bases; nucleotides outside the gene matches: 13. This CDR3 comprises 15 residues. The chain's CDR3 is CASNRLLTGWTEAFF. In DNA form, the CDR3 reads TGTGCCAGCAATCGGTTATTGACAGGGTGGACTGAAGCTTTCTTT.

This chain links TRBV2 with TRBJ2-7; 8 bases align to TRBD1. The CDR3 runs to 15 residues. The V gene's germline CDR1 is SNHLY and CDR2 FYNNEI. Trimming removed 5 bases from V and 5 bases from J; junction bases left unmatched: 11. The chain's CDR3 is CASSIDRGPLNEQYF. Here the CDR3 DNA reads TGTGCCAGCAGTATCGACAGGGGACCCCTAAACGAGCAGTACTTC.

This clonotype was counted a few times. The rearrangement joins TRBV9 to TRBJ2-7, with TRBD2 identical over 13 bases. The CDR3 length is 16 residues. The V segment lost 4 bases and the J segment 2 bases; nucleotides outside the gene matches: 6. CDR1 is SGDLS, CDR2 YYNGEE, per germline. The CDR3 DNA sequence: TGTGCCAGCAGCCTTGGGACTAGCGGGACTCCCTACGAGCAGTACTTC. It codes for CASSLGTSGTPYEQYF. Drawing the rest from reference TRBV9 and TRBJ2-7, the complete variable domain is DSGVTQTPKHLITATGQRVTLRCSPRSGDLSVYWYQQSLDQGLQFLIQYYNGEERAKGNILERFSAQQFPDLHSELNLSSLELGDSALYFCASSLGTSGTPYEQYFGPGTRLTVT.

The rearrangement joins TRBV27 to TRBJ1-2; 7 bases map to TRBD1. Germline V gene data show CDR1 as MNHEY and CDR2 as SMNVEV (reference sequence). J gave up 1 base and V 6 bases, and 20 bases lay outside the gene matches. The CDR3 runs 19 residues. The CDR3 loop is CASSPQGFRGQGVNYGYTF. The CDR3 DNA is TGTGCCAGCAGCCCCCAGGGCTTCCGGGGGCAGGGGGTTAACTATGGCTACACCTTC.

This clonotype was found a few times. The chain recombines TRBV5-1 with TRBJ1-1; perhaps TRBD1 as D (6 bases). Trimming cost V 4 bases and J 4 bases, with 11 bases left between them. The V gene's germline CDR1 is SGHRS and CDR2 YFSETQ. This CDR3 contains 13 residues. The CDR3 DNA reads TGCGCCAGCAGCAAATACAGGGTCACTGAAGCTTTCTTT. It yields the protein CASSKYRVTEAFF.

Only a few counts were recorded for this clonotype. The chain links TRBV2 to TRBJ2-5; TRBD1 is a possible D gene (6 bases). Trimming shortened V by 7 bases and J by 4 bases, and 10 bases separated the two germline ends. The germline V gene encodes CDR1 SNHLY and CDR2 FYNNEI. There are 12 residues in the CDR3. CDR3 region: CASTKGGETQYF. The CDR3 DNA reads TGTGCCAGCACCAAAGGGGGAGAGACCCAGTACTTC. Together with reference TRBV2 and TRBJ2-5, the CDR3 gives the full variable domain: EPEVTQTPSHQVTQMGQEVILRCVPISNHLYFYWYRQILGQKVEFLVSFYNNEISEKSEIFDDQFSVERPDGSNFTLKIRSTKLEDSAMYFCASTKGGETQYFGPGTRLLVL.

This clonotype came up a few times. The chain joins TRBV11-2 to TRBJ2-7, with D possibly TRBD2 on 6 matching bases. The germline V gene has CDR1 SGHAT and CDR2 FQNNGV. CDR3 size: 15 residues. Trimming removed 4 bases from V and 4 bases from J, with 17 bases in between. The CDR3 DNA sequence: TGTGCCAGCAGCTCCCAACCTAGCGACCTGTACGAGCAGTACTTC. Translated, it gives CASSSQPSDLYEQYF.

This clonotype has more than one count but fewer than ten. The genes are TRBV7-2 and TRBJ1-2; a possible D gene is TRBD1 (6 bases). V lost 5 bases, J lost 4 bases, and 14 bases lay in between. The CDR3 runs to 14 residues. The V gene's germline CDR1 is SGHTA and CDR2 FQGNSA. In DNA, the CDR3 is TGTGCCAGCAGCCCCTTGGGGGGGCTCTATGGCTACACCTTC. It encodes CASSPLGGLYGYTF.

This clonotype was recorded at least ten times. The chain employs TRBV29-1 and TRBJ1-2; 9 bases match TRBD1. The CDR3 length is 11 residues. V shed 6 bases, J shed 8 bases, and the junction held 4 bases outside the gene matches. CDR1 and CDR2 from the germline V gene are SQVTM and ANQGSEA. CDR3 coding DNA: TGCAGCGTGGGACAGGGCCAGGGCTACACCTTC. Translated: CSVGQGQGYTF.

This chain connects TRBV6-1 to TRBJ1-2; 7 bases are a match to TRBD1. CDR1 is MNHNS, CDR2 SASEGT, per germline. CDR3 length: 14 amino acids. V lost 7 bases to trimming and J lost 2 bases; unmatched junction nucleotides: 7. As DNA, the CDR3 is TGTGCCAGCACCTTGGACAGGTGGAACTATGGCTACACCTTC. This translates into CASTLDRWNYGYTF.

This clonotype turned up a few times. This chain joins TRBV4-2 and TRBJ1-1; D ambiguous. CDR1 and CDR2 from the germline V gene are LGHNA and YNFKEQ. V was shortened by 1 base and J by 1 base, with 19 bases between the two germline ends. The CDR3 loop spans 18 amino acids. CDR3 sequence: CASSQVTASLSGNTEAFF. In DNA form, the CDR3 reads TGTGCCAGCAGCCAAGTAACAGCCTCCTTAAGCGGGAACACTGAAGCTTTCTTT.

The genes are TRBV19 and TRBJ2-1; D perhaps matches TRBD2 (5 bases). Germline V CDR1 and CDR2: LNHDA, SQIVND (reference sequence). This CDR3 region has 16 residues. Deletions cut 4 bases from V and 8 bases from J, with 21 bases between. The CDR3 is CASSRGALLGLDEQFF. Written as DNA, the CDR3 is TGTGCCAGTAGTAGGGGAGCTTTATTGGGGTTGGATGAGCAGTTCTTC.

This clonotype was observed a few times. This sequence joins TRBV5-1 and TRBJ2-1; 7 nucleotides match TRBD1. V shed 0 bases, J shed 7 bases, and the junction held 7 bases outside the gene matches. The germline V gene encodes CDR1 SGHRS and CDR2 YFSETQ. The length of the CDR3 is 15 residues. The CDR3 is CASSLAGQVHNEQFF. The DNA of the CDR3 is TGCGCCAGCAGCTTGGCTGGACAGGTTCATAATGAGCAGTTCTTC.

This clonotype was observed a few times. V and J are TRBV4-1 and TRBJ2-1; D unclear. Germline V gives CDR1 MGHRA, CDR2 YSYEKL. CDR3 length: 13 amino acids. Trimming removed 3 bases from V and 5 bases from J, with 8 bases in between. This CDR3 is CASSHERNNEQFF. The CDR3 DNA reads TGCGCCAGCAGCCATGAGAGAAACAATGAGCAGTTCTTC.

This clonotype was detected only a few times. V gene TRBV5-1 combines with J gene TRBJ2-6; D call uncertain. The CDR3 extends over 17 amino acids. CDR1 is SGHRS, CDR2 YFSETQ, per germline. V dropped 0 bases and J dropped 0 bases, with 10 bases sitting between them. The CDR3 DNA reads TGCGCCAGCAGCTTGGGGTTGAGCGTCTCTGGGGCCAACGTCCTGACTTTC. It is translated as CASSLGLSVSGANVLTF.

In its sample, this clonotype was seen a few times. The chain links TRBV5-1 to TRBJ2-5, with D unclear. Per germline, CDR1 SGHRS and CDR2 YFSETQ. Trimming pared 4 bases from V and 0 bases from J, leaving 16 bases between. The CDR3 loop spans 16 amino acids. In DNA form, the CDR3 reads TGCGCCAGCAGCCCTAACAAACAAGCCTACCAAGAGACCCAGTACTTC. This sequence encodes CASSPNKQAYQETQYF.

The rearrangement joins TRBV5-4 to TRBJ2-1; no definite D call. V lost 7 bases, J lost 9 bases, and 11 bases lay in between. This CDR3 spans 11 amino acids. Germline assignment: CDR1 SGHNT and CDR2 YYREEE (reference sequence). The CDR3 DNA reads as TGTGCCAGCCCCAACAATGGTGAGCAGTTCTTC. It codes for CASPNNGEQFF.

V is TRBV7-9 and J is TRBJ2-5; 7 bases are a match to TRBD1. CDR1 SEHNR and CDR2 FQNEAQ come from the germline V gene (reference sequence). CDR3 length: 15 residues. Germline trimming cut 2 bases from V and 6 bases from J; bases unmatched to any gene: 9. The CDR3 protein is CASSLRDSYTKTQYF. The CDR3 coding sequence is TGTGCCAGCAGCTTAAGGGACAGTTATACGAAGACCCAGTACTTC.

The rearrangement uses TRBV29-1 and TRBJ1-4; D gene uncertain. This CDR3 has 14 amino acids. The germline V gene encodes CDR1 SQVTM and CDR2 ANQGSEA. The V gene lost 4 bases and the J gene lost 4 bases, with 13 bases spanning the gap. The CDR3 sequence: CSVGDGVLNEKLFF. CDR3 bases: TGCAGCGTTGGCGATGGGGTCCTTAATGAAAAACTGTTTTTT.

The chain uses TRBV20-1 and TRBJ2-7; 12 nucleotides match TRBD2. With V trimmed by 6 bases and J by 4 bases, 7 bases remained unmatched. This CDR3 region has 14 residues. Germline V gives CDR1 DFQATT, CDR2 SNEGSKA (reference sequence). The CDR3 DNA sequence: TGCAGTGCCCACTTGACTAGCGGGAGTTACGAGCAGTACTTC. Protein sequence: CSAHLTSGSYEQYF.

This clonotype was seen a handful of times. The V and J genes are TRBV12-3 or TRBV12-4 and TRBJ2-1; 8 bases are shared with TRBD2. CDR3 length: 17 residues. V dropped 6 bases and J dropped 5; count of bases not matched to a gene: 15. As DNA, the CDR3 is TGTGCCAGCAGGGGGGGGACCTCCAGCGGGAGTAACAATGAGCAGTTCTTC. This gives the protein CASRGGTSSGSNNEQFF.